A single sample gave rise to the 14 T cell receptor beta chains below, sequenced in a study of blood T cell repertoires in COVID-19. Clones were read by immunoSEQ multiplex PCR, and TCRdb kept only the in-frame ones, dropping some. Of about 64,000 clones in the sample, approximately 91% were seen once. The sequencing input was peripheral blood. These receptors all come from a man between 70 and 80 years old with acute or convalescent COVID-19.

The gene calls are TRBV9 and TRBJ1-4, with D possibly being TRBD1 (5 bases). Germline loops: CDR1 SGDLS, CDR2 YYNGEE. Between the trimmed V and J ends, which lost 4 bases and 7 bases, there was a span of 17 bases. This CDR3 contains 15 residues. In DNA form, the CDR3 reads TGTGCCAGCAGCTCCCTAGGGAGGAGGGGTGAAAAACTGTTTTTT. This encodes CASSSLGRRGEKLFF.

The CDR3 nucleotides are TGTGCCAGCAGTTTTTCATCAGGGGGCAGCCAGCCCCAGCATTTT. Protein sequence: CASSFSSGGSQPQHF. J is TRBJ1-5 and V is TRBV28, with TRBD1 matching 8 bases. Losses at the gene ends were 3 bases for V and 7 bases for J; bases not matched to a gene: 8. CDR3 length: 15 residues. The germline V gene has CDR1 MDHEN and CDR2 SYDVKM. Full variable domain (outside the CDR3, taken from reference TRBV28 and TRBJ1-5): DVKVTQSSRYLVKRTGEKVFLECVQDMDHENMFWYRQDPGLGLRLIYFSYDVKMKEKGDIPEGYSVSREKKERFSLILESASTNQTSMYLCASSFSSGGSQPQHFGDGTRLSIL.

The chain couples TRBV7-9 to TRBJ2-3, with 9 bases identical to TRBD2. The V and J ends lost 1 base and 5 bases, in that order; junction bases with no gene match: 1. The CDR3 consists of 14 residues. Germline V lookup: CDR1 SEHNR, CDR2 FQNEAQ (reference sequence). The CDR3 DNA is TGTGCCAGCAGCTTAGGGACTAGCGAAGATACGCAGTATTTT. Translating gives CASSLGTSEDTQYF.

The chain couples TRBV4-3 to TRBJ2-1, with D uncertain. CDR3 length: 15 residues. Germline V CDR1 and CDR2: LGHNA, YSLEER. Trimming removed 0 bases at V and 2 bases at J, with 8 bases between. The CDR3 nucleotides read TGCGCCAGCAGCCAAGATCCCCGCGCCTACAATGAGCAGTTCTTC. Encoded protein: CASSQDPRAYNEQFF.

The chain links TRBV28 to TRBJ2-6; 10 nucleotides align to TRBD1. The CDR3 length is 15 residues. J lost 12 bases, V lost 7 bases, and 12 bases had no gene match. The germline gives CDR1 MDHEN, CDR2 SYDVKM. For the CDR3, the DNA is TGTGCCAGCACCCTCCGGGGACAGGGGTTCGCCGTCCTGACTTTC. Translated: CASTLRGQGFAVLTF.

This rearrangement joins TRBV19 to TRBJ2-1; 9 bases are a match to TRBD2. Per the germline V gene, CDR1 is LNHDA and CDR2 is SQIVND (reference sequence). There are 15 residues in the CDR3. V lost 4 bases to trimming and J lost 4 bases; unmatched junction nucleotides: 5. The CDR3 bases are TGTGCCAGTAGTAGAATAGCGGGGGAATACAATGAGCAGTTCTTC. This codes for CASSRIAGEYNEQFF.

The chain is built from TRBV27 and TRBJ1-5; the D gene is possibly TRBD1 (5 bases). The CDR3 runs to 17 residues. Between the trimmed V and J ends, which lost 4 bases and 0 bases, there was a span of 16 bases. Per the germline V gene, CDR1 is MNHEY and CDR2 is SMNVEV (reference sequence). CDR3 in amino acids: CASSSRGGMVSNQPQHF. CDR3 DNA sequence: TGTGCCAGCAGTTCGCGGGGGGGGATGGTTAGCAATCAGCCCCAGCATTTT.

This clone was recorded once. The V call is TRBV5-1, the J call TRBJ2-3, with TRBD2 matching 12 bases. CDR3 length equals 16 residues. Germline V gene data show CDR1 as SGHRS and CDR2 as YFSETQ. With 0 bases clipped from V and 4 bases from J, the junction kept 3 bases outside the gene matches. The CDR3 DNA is TGCGCCAGCAGCTTGGTCCTAGCGGGGGGGTCAGATACGCAGTATTTT. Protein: CASSLVLAGGSDTQYF. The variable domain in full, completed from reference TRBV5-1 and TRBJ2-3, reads KAGVTQTPRYLIKTRGQQVTLSCSPISGHRSVSWYQQTPGQGLQFLFEYFSETQRNKGNFPGRFSGRQFSNSRSEMNVSTLELGDSALYLCASSLVLAGGSDTQYFGPGTRLTVL.

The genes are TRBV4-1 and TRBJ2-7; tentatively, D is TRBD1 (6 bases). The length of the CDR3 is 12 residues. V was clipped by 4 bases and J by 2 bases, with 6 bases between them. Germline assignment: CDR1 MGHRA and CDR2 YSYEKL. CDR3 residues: CASSRDTYEQYF. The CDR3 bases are TGCGCCAGCAGCCGGGACACCTACGAGCAGTACTTC.

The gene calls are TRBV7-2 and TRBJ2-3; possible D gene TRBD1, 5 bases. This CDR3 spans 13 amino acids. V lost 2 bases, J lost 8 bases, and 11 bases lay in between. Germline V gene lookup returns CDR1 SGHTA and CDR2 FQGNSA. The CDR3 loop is CASSLSWQGTQYF. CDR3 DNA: TGTGCCAGCAGCTTATCCTGGCAGGGTACGCAGTATTTT.

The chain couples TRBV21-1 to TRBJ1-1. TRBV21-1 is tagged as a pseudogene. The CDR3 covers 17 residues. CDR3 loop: CASSKVVEAPNYTEAFF. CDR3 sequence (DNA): TGTGCCAGCAGCAAAGTGGTCGAGGCTCCAAACTACACTGAAGCTTTCTTT.

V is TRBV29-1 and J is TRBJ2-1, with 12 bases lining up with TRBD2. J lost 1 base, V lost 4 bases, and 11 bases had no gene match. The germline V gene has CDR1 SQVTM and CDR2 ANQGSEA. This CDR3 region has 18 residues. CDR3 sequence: CSVAGGVLAGGSYNEQFF. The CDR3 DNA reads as TGCAGCGTTGCGGGAGGGGTACTAGCGGGGGGTTCCTACAATGAGCAGTTCTTC.

This chain's CDR3 is CASSGGGKQETQYF. The CDR3 nucleotides are TGCGCCAGCAGCGGCGGGGGGAAACAAGAGACCCAGTACTTC. The V call is TRBV5-1, the J call TRBJ2-5, with 8 positions matching TRBD2. Germline V gene sequence: CDR1 SGHRS, CDR2 YFSETQ. V trimming: 4 bases; J trimming: 2 bases; junction bases outside the gene matches: 4. The CDR3 has 14 amino acids. The whole variable domain, filled in from reference TRBV5-1 and TRBJ2-5, reads KAGVTQTPRYLIKTRGQQVTLSCSPISGHRSVSWYQQTPGQGLQFLFEYFSETQRNKGNFPGRFSGRQFSNSRSEMNVSTLELGDSALYLCASSGGGKQETQYFGPGTRLLVL.

The CDR3 coding sequence is TGCGCCAGCAGCCAAGTGAATTCTGGGACAGTCTATGGCTACACCTTC. It specifies CASSQVNSGTVYGYTF. The rearrangement links TRBV4-3 to TRBJ1-2; 7 nucleotides agree with TRBD1. After removal of 1 base from V and 4 bases from J, the junction contained 9 bases not matched to a gene. This CDR3 has 16 residues. Germline lookup yields CDR1 LGHNA and CDR2 YSLEER.